A selection of T cell receptor beta chains follows, all from one sample in a study of T cell responses to AZD1222 COVID-19 vaccine. Libraries were prepared by immunoSEQ multiplex PCR; TCRdb keeps only in-frame clonotypes and omits some of them. The data hold tens of thousands of clones, with roughly 89% observed a single time. Sequences were derived from peripheral blood, sampled 28 days after the second AZD1222 dose. Source of these receptors: an adult who received the AZD1222 COVID-19 vaccine. Both conserved end residues are part of each CDR3. The D gene is left open where the match is weak. The size entry is marked missing in some rows and otherwise reads once, few, many or a size class.

>-|TRBV7-6|-|TRBJ1-2
CASSLGGGGAANYGYTF
TGTGCCAGCAGCTTAGGAGGGGGTGGGGCAGCTAACTATGGCTACACCTTC
>TRBD1|TRBV28|-|TRBJ1-6
CASRSRQGRVSPLHF
TGTGCCAGCAGGTCCCGACAGGGTAGGGTTTCACCCCTCCACTTT
>-|TRBV5-1|-|TRBJ2-5
CASSFPEQETQYF
TGCGCCAGCAGCTTTCCGGAACAAGAGACCCAGTACTTC
>-|TRBV25-1|-|TRBJ2-1
CASRNPSSYNEQFF
TGTGCCAGCAGGAATCCCAGCTCCTACAATGAGCAGTTCTTC
>-|TRBV11-2|-|TRBJ2-1
CASSHRVLVRDNEQFF
TGTGCCAGCAGCCATAGGGTGCTAGTTAGGGACAATGAGCAGTTCTTC
>TRBD2|TRBV4-3|-|TRBJ2-7
CASSQVLAGVNRNEQYF
TGCGCCAGCAGCCAAGTTCTAGCGGGGGTCAACCGGAACGAGCAGTACTTC
>TRBD1|TRBV30|-|TRBJ1-3
CAWSPVVRGFGNTIYF
TGTGCCTGGAGTCCCGTGGTCAGGGGGTTTGGAAACACCATATATTTT
>-|TRBV5-1|-|TRBJ2-5
CASRLKEGYQETQYF
TGCGCCAGCCGCTTAAAGGAAGGGTACCAAGAGACCCAGTACTTC
>-|TRBV18|-|TRBJ2-3
CASSPADTQYF
TGTGCCAGCTCACCTGCGGATACGCAGTATTTT
>-|TRBV30|-|TRBJ1-5
CAWSRSGTQPQHF
TGTGCCTGGAGTCGTTCAGGGACTCAGCCCCAGCATTTT
>-|TRBV9|-|TRBJ2-1
CASSVGGYRNEQFF
TGTGCCAGCAGCGTGGGTGGTTACCGCAATGAGCAGTTCTTC
>-|TRBV7-8|-|TRBJ1-1
CASSLVGQGTEAFF
TGTGCCAGCAGCTTAGTAGGTCAGGGCACTGAAGCTTTCTTT
>-|TRBV14|-|TRBJ2-4
CASSQASIGAAPAKNIQYF
TGTGCCAGCAGCCAAGCTTCCATCGGGGCAGCCCCAGCCAAAAACATTCAGTACTTC
>-|TRBV27|-|TRBJ1-2
CASPGIGGHGYTF
TGTGCCAGCCCCGGGATAGGAGGGCATGGCTACACCTTC
>-|TRBV6-5|-|TRBJ1-3
CAVQSSGNTIYF
TGTGCCGTACAGAGCTCTGGAAACACCATATATTTT
>-|TRBV5-1|once|TRBJ1-1
CASSQAVQNKAFF
TGCGCCAGCAGCCAGGCAGTACAAAATAAAGCTTTCTTT